These T cell receptor beta chains were read from a single sample in a study of T cell responses to AZD1222 COVID-19 vaccine. Libraries were prepared by immunoSEQ multiplex PCR; TCRdb keeps only in-frame clonotypes and omits some of them. The sample has roughly 100,000 clones, roughly 90% seen once. Here the sequenced sample was peripheral blood, taken on day 0 of AZD1222 vaccination. These receptors came from an adult in good health. Each CDR3 is given with its conserved first and last residue. Fields, in order: V gene, D gene, clone size, J gene, CDR3 protein, CDR3 DNA. The D gene is left open where the match is weak. Only part of the rows carry a size: once, few, many, or a class if the clone is expanded.

TRBV24-1	NA	NA	TRBJ1-4	CATSDFDSGGEKLFF	TGTGCCACCAGTGATTTTGACTCCGGAGGTGAAAAACTGTTTTTT
TRBV18	NA	NA	TRBJ1-2	CASSSMVGDHGYTF	TGTGCCAGCTCATCCATGGTGGGGGATCATGGCTACACCTTC
TRBV12-3/TRBV12-4	TRBD2	NA	TRBJ2-1	CASSPGGGLEQFF	TGTGCCAGCAGTCCGGGGGGGGGTCTGGAGCAGTTCTTC
TRBV5-1	NA	NA	TRBJ1-3	CASSLAPGTGFTIYF	TGCGCCAGCAGCTTGGCCCCTGGGACGGGGTTCACCATATATTTT
TRBV18	TRBD1	once	TRBJ2-2	CASSPNERGRGGELFF	TGTGCCAGCTCACCGAATGAGAGGGGGCGCGGCGGGGAGCTGTTTTTT
TRBV6-5	NA	NA	TRBJ2-3	CASRTSGGTDTQYF	TGTGCCAGCAGGACGTCAGGAGGGACAGATACGCAGTATTTT
TRBV4-3	NA	NA	TRBJ1-1	CASSHTGNTEAFF	TGCGCCAGCAGCCATACAGGGAACACTGAAGCTTTCTTT
TRBV25-1	NA	NA	TRBJ2-5	CASNTGQGTQYF	TGTGCCAGCAATACAGGCCAGGGGACCCAGTACTTC
TRBV5-5	NA	NA	TRBJ1-2	CASSPLGNYGYTF	TGTGCCAGCAGCCCCTTGGGGAACTATGGCTACACCTTC
TRBV6-2/TRBV6-3	NA	NA	TRBJ1-5	CASSYVSQPQHF	TGTGCCAGCAGTTACGTTAGCCAGCCCCAGCATTTT
TRBV9	NA	NA	TRBJ2-1	CASSVEGLLEQFF	TGTGCCAGCAGCGTAGAGGGCCTGTTGGAGCAGTTCTTC
TRBV6-5	NA	NA	TRBJ1-2	CASSVGTPNYGYTF	TGTGCCAGCAGCGTCGGGACCCCGAACTATGGCTACACCTTC
TRBV12-3/TRBV12-4	TRBD1	few	TRBJ2-7	CASSIGQGWEQYF	TGTGCCAGCAGTATCGGACAGGGTTGGGAGCAGTACTTC
TRBV21-1	NA	NA	TRBJ1-1	CASSKQSERNTEAFF	TGTGCCAGCAGCAAACAGTCGGAAAGGAACACTGAAGCTTTCTTT
TRBV30	NA	NA	TRBJ1-1	CAFPVMGVNTEAFF	TGTGCCTTCCCGGTTATGGGAGTGAACACTGAAGCTTTCTTT
TRBV18	TRBD1	NA	TRBJ2-7	CASSREVPGTGSYEQYF	TGTGCCAGCTCACGTGAGGTCCCCGGGACAGGGAGCTACGAGCAGTACTTC
TRBV29-1	NA	few	TRBJ1-2	CSGLDSYSYGYTF	TGCAGCGGATTGGACAGTTATTCCTATGGCTACACCTTC
TRBV27	NA	NA	TRBJ1-2	CASSLSSEYGYTF	TGTGCCAGCAGTTTATCTTCCGAGTATGGCTACACCTTC
TRBV24-1	TRBD2	NA	TRBJ2-3	CATSDFPGLGGADTQYF	TGTGCCACCAGTGACTTTCCGGGACTAGGGGGGGCAGATACGCAGTATTTT
TRBV7-2	NA	NA	TRBJ2-7	CASSPLVYEQYF	TGTGCCAGCAGCCCCTTAGTGTACGAGCAGTACTTC
TRBV5-1	NA	NA	TRBJ1-1	CASSLGGRYQMNTEAFF	TGCGCCAGCAGCTTGGGGGGGCGGTACCAAATGAACACTGAAGCTTTCTTT
TRBV27	TRBD1	few	TRBJ2-1	CASSFTGQGPRRGNEQFF	TGTGCCAGCAGTTTCACCGGACAGGGACCTAGGAGGGGCAATGAGCAGTTCTTC
TRBV5-6	TRBD1	NA	TRBJ2-7	CASSSRMGTGSSEQYF	TGTGCCAGCAGCTCTCGGATGGGGACAGGGTCCAGCGAGCAGTACTTC
TRBV6-6	TRBD1	NA	TRBJ1-6	CASNTGDSLLHF	TGTGCCAGCAATACAGGGGATTCACTCCTCCACTTT
TRBV7-2	NA	NA	TRBJ2-5	CASSQQETQYF	TGTGCCAGCAGCCAGCAAGAGACCCAGTACTTC
TRBV4-1	TRBD1	NA	TRBJ1-1	CASSKGQGGTTEAFF	TGCGCCAGCAGCAAAGGACAGGGAGGGACCACTGAAGCTTTCTTT
TRBV15	TRBD1	NA	TRBJ1-4	CATSTSLGDRVNEKLFF	TGTGCCACCAGCACCAGCCTAGGGGACAGAGTGAATGAAAAACTGTTTTTT
TRBV14	NA	NA	TRBJ2-7	CASSAPGGTDLRGEQYF	TGTGCCAGCAGCGCCCCAGGCGGGACAGACCTTCGCGGAGAGCAGTACTTC
TRBV15	NA	NA	TRBJ1-1	CATSSVLRVSYTEAFF	TGTGCCACCAGCAGTGTTCTCAGGGTGTCGTACACTGAAGCTTTCTTT
TRBV5-1	TRBD2	NA	TRBJ2-7	CASSLVGSVGRGYEQYF	TGCGCCAGCAGCTTGGTGGGGAGTGTCGGGAGGGGGTACGAGCAGTACTTC
TRBV12-3/TRBV12-4	NA	few	TRBJ1-1	CASSSTGSTEAFF	TGTGCCAGCAGTTCAACAGGGAGCACTGAAGCTTTCTTT
TRBV6-5	NA	NA	TRBJ1-2	CASSYDRVGGYTF	TGTGCCAGCAGTTACGATAGGGTCGGCGGCTACACCTTC
TRBV5-1	NA	few	TRBJ2-1	CASSLEGPYNEQFF	TGCGCCAGCAGCTTGGAAGGGCCCTACAATGAGCAGTTCTTC
TRBV15	NA	NA	TRBJ1-1	CATSRAGFKNTEAFF	TGTGCCACCAGCAGGGCGGGGTTCAAGAACACTGAAGCTTTCTTT
TRBV5-1	TRBD1	NA	TRBJ2-4	CASSPGGRRNIQYF	TGCGCCAGCAGCCCAGGGGGAAGGAGAAACATTCAGTACTTC
TRBV28	TRBD2	NA	TRBJ2-5	CASSLYRVGLTQETQYF	TGTGCCAGCAGTTTATATCGGGTGGGACTAACTCAAGAGACCCAGTACTTC
TRBV7-2	NA	NA	TRBJ2-2	CASSRIGDTGELFF	TGTGCCAGCAGTAGAATTGGGGACACCGGGGAGCTGTTTTTT
TRBV12-3/TRBV12-4	NA	NA	TRBJ2-5	CASSFGLQETQYF	TGTGCCAGCAGTTTTGGACTCCAAGAGACCCAGTACTTC
TRBV20-1	TRBD1	few	TRBJ2-5	CSASRYRTGDKETQYF	TGCAGTGCTAGTAGGTACCGGACAGGTGATAAAGAGACCCAGTACTTC
TRBV6-5	NA	NA	TRBJ1-3	CASSSPNGNTIYF	TGTGCCAGCAGTTCGCCCAATGGAAACACCATATATTTT
TRBV7-2	TRBD2	NA	TRBJ2-1	CASSTSGLSYNEQFF	TGTGCCAGCTCAACTAGCGGGCTCTCCTACAATGAGCAGTTCTTC
TRBV28	NA	NA	TRBJ1-2	CAIARYGYTF	TGTGCTATTGCCCGGTACGGCTACACCTTC
TRBV3-1/TRBV3-2	TRBD2	NA	TRBJ2-5	CASSQDTTSGRQYF	TGTGCCAGCAGCCAAGACACGACTAGCGGGAGACAGTACTTC
TRBV7-2	NA	once	TRBJ2-5	CASSYGTLRGETQYF	TGTGCCAGCAGCTACGGGACCCTAAGGGGTGAGACCCAGTACTTC
TRBV7-2	NA	NA	TRBJ2-3	CASSPRLGSPTDTQYF	TGTGCCAGCAGCCCAAGACTAGGGTCGCCCACAGATACGCAGTATTTT
TRBV28	NA	once	TRBJ1-5	CASSAGTGSNQPQHF	TGTGCCAGCAGTGCCGGGACGGGGAGCAATCAGCCCCAGCATTTT
TRBV2	NA	NA	TRBJ1-1	CASSGDSNTEAFF	TGTGCCAGCAGCGGGGATTCCAACACTGAAGCTTTCTTT
TRBV24-1	NA	NA	TRBJ1-5	CATSAPGPNQPQHF	TGTGCCACCAGTGCGCCAGGGCCCAATCAGCCCCAGCATTTT
TRBV6-1	NA	NA	TRBJ1-2	CASSEGGGYGYTF	TGTGCCAGCAGTGAGGGGGGAGGCTATGGCTACACCTTC
TRBV28	TRBD1	NA	TRBJ2-7	CASEGASDAYEQYF	TGTGCCAGCGAGGGGGCCTCGGACGCCTACGAGCAGTACTTC
TRBV3-1/TRBV3-2	TRBD2	NA	TRBJ2-3	CASSQDRAGGQKYF	TGTGCCAGCAGCCAAGATCGAGCGGGAGGCCAGAAGTATTTT
TRBV9	NA	NA	TRBJ1-4	CASSPAATNEKLFF	TGTGCCAGCAGCCCAGCTGCAACTAATGAAAAACTGTTTTTT
TRBV6-2/TRBV6-3	NA	NA	TRBJ1-1	CASSYSMGRAEAFF	TGTGCCAGCAGTTACTCGATGGGGCGCGCTGAAGCTTTCTTT
TRBV4-1	NA	NA	TRBJ1-5	CASSREDRYSNQPQHF	TGCGCCAGCAGCCGAGAAGACAGGTATAGCAATCAGCCCCAGCATTTT
TRBV11-2	TRBD2	NA	TRBJ2-2	CASSLVTSGNTGELFF	TGTGCCAGCAGCTTAGTGACTAGCGGTAACACCGGGGAGCTGTTTTTT
TRBV7-8	TRBD1	once	TRBJ2-1	CASSPTGLSYNEQFF	TGTGCCAGCAGCCCGACAGGGCTCTCCTACAATGAGCAGTTCTTC
TRBV7-9	TRBD2	once	TRBJ2-1	CASSTLTSGSPDEQFF	TGTGCCAGCAGCACCCTAACTAGCGGGAGTCCGGATGAGCAGTTCTTC
TRBV3-1/TRBV3-2	NA	NA	TRBJ2-4	CASSRNRVSMGNIQYF	TGTGCCAGCAGCCGTAACAGGGTGTCTATGGGAAACATTCAGTACTTC
TRBV19	NA	NA	TRBJ1-5	CASSILFGQQNQPQHF	TGTGCCAGTAGTATACTTTTCGGACAGCAGAATCAGCCCCAGCATTTT
TRBV10-3	NA	NA	TRBJ2-6	CAISDWGAGANVLTF	TGTGCCATCAGTGATTGGGGAGCTGGGGCCAACGTCCTGACTTTC